This T cell receptor (beta chain) originates from a study of shared clonotypes between healthy human individuals. The V gene lost 4 bases and the J gene lost 0 bases, with 15 bases spanning the gap. The CDR3 is 16 residues long. Germline V gives CDR1 SGHRS, CDR2 YFSETQ. Notes on the study in general: Clonotypes that were shared across four donors made up about 4.5% of naive CD4 clonotypes.

This clone turned up a few times. The antigen is undetermined. Some clones are missing from TCRdb's copy, which holds only in-frame ones; the method was immunoSEQ multiplex PCR. The profile covers about 660,000 clones, with under 80% appearing a single time and over 1.5% taken by the ten largest. V and J are TRBV5-1 and TRBJ2-3; D may be TRBD2 (5 bases). This receptor was identified in a woman between 25 and 40 years old in good health. Source material: memory CD4+ T cells sorted from blood. Noted subset: CD45RA-negative fraction. The CDR3 sequence: CASSHRADSSTDTQYF. CDR3 in DNA: TGCGCCAGCAGCCACCGGGCGGACTCTAGCACAGATACGCAGTATTTT.